This TCR beta chain was identified during a study of shared clonotypes between healthy human individuals (dated by TCRdb to the early 2020s). Context from the whole study: A few men and two women, aged 18 to 49 years, made up the cohort. For each donor, CD4 naive and CD4 memory were each run on three plates, CD8 naive on two plates, and CD8 memory on one plate. The study deeply sequenced blood TCR repertoires of about 5 healthy adults to estimate repertoire size and the extent of clonotype sharing between individuals. Different laboratories and diverse techniques were used to prepare libraries and sequence TCR repertoires, to increase sequencing depth and limit assay-specific biases. Leukapheresis yielded between about 0.9 and 9.5 billion PBMCs per donor. What the work shows at the level of the full study, not this receptor alone: Compared with non-shared clonotypes, the clonotypes found in all four sorted-subset donors had higher generation probabilities. Estimated clonotype richness was generally larger for naive than for memory subsets. Sharing across a handful of donors was observed for 4.5% to 6.5% of naive CD4, 3% to 3.5% of naive CD8, about 2.3% of memory CD4, and around 0.44% of memory CD8 clonotypes. Pairwise subsampling led to the expectation that sequencing depth would affect the degree of clonotype sharing among donors. The small number of donors limited the genetic and exposure-history diversity represented. Sampling was restricted to blood, and TCR repertoires in tissues likely differ from the TCR repertoires found in blood. Even with the large sequencing depth, rarefaction of the sorted-subset datasets indicated that sequencing was incomplete.

Donors were healthy HIV-negative adults with no recently reported acute infections or vaccinations. Only Caucasian adults living in Nashville, Tennessee, USA were represented among the donors. Magnetic negative selection was used to enrich CD4+ T cells, after which naive cells were positively selected on CD45RA and the negative fraction became the memory subset. Blood was collected by leukapheresis, and PBMCs were isolated by Ficoll-Histopaque density gradient centrifugation and then cryopreserved in liquid nitrogen vapor phase. Purity and quantity of every magnetically sorted T cell population were checked by analytical flow cytometry. From each sorted fraction, genomic DNA was isolated and quantified by UV absorbance on a Nanodrop 2000c. Of note for this clone: Its antigen is currently not known. Per-nucleotide qualities are absent, and no much larger clonotype sits a single base away.

Using the deep immunoSEQ assay, TCR CDR3 regions were amplified from genomic DNA by multiplex PCR. Extracted genomic DNA from each cell subset was spread evenly across all wells of several immunoSEQ 96-well plates, with each plate serving as a replicate. For sorted subsets, each replicate PCR was loaded with 150 to 250 ng genomic DNA, equivalent to 30,000 or so T cell genomes. Purified libraries were measured with a Qubit 3.0 fluorometer, size-checked on a Bioanalyzer 2100, and measured again with the KAPA Library Quantification kit. A separate single-read 150-cycle Illumina NextSeq 550 flow cell was used to sequence each immunoSEQ 96-well plate. The study's own analysis went as follows. Because the immunoSEQ output included only junctional sequences and no quality scores, the filtering could not be the same as the filtering used for full-length reads. To assign V/J genes and CDR3, sequences were annotated against IMGT germline references using PyIR, a Python wrapper for IgBLAST v1.9. Reads with weak V/J assignments (E-value above 1e-6), missing CDR3, stop codons, out-of-frame junctions, or ambiguous translated residues were removed. V3J clonotypes were defined by identical inferred V gene, J gene, and CDR3 amino acid sequence. Percentage overlap between repertoires was computed as shared unique clonotypes divided by the size of the smaller repertoire. RTK rarefaction, the Chao1 estimator, and Recon v2.1 estimates of unobserved clonotypes were used to assess repertoire richness. Generation probabilities were computed with OLGA for all TCRbeta clonotypes obtained by the gDNA method from a handful of donors. The clones in this table, taken by TCRdb from immuneACCESS, are in-frame only. Not every clone is retained; where verified, under half of the shortfall comes from an unresolved V gene, and the cause of the rest is unknown. The D gene and trimming were derived from the DNA, and the V and J assignments and clone size from that table. This sample is represented by hundreds of thousands of clones; less than 96% of them were singletons. Roughly 0.06% of the sample belongs to the ten largest clones.

CDR1 MNHEY and CDR2 SMNVEV were looked up in the germline V gene (reference sequence). Trimming removed 0 bases from V and 4 bases from J, leaving 10 bases between the germline ends. The CDR3 runs 14 amino acids, cysteine and phenylalanine included. Only the CDR3 DNA stays, 42 bases, in frame from base 1. Input material: naive CD4+ T cells sorted from blood. The sample's cell subset or site, from its label and the paper: CD45RA+ positively selected. This clonotype was sampled from a young woman in good health. This chain is built from TRBV27 and TRBJ2-7; D gene: possibly TRBD2, on 6 matching bases. The CDR3 region has the sequence CASSLSPGRYEQYF. In nucleotide form, the sequence is TGTGCCAGCAGTTTATCCCCGGGGAGGTACGAGCAGTACTTC.